This T cell receptor beta chain emerged from a study of T cell responses to AZD1222 COVID-19 vaccine. Regarding the study as a whole: Vaccine-related CD4 TCRs covered spike, predominating at 160-218 and 743-854. Without day 14 samples, only post-peak T cell repertoires were studied. Increased Spike-specific TCR breadth and depth were observed after two AZD1222 doses. AZD1222 recipients seropositive at baseline numbered only five to seven.

The table came from immunoSEQ multiplex PCR; TCRdb's copy has only in-frame clones and leaves some out. The table has about 120,000 clones, approximately 83% seen once. Concerning this clone: Its antigen remains unknown.

V lost 2 bases and J 1 base, leaving 11 bases between the germline ends. CDR1 MDHEN and CDR2 SYDVKM come from the germline V gene. The CDR3 spans 15 residues. This clonotype originated in an adult in good health. The sequencing used peripheral blood, collected on day 0 of AZD1222 vaccination. The chain is built from TRBV28 and TRBJ1-1; D remains ambiguous. The CDR3 loop is CASSLEAPPNTEAFF. The CDR3 DNA is TGTGCCAGCAGTTTAGAAGCTCCGCCGAACACTGAAGCTTTCTTT.